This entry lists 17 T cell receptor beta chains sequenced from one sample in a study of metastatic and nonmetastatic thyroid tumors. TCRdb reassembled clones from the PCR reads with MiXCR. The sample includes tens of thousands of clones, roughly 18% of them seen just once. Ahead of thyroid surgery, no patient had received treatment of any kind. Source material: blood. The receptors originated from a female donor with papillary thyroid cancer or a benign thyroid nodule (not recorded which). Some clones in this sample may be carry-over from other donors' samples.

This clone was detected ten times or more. The CDR3 DNA follows: TGTGCCAGCAGTCCCAGAATAGGCACTGAAGCTTTCTTT. This codes for CASSPRIGTEAFF. This rearrangement joins TRBV6-4 to TRBJ1-1, with D unresolved. The germline V and J ends were trimmed by 5 bases and 4 bases, with 11 bases remaining between them. The CDR3 loop spans 13 amino acids. CDR1 and CDR2 (germline): MRHNA, SNTAGT.

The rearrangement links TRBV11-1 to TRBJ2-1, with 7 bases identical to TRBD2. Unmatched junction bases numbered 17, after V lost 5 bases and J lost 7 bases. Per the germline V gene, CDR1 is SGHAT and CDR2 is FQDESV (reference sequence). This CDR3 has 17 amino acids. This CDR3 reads CASSQGLRGYNGNEQFF. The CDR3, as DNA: TGTGCCAGCAGCCAGGGACTAAGGGGTTACAATGGGAATGAGCAGTTCTTC.

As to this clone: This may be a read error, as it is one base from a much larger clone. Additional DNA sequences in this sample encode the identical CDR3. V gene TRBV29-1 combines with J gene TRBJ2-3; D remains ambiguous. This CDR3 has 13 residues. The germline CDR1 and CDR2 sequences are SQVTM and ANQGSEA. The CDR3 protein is CSVEGQNTDTQYF. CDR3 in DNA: TGCAGCGTTGAAGGGCAAAACACAGATACACAGTATTTT.

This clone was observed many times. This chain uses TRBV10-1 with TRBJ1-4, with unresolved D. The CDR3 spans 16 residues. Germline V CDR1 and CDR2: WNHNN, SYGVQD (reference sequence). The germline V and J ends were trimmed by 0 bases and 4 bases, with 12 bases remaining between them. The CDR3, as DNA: TGCGCCAGCAGTGAGTCGATAGCGGGAGGTAATGAAAAACTGTTTTTT. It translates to CASSESIAGGNEKLFF.

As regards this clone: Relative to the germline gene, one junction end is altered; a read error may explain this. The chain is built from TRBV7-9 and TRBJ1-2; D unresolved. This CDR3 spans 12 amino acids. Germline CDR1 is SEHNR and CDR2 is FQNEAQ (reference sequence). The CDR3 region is CASSPFGYAYTF. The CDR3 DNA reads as TGTGCCAGCAGCCCCTTCGGTTATGCCTACACCTTC. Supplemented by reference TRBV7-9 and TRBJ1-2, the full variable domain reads DTGVSQNPRHKITKRGQNVTFRCDPISEHNRLYWYRQTLGQGPEFLTYFQNEAQLEKSRLLSDRFSAERPKGSFSTLEIQRTEQGDSAMYLCASSPFGYAYTFGSGTRLTVV.

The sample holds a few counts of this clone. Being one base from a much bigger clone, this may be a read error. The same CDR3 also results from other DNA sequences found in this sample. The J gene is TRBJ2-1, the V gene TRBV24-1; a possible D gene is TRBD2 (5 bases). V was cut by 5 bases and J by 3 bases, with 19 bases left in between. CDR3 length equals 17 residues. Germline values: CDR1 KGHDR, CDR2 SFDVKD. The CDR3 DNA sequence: TGTGCCACCAGTGTCCCCCGGACTGGCCTAGTCTACAATGAGCAGTTCTTC. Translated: CATSVPRTGLVYNEQFF.

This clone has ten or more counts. The CDR3 coding sequence is TGTGCCAGCAGCGTCACGACTAGCACAGATACGCAGTATTTT. This codes for CASSVTTSTDTQYF. The rearrangement links TRBV7-2 to TRBJ2-3; D is unclear. This CDR3 comprises 14 residues. The V end was cut by 5 bases, the J end by 0 bases, with 9 bases between. The germline CDR1 and CDR2 sequences are SGHTA and FQGNSA.

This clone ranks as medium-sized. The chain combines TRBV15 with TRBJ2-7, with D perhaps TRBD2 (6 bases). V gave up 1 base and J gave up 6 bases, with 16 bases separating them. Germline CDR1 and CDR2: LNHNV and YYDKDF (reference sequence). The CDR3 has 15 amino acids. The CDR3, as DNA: TGTGCCACCAGCAGAGGTCACGGGGGTAACGGCGAGCAGTACTTC. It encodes CATSRGHGGNGEQYF.

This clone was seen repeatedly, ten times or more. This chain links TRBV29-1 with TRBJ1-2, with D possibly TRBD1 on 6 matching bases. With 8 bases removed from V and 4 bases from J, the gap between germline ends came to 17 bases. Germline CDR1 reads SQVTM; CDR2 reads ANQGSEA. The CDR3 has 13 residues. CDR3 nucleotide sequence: TGCAGCATACCCCTGGGGGCCCTCTATGGCTACACCTTC. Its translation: CSIPLGALYGYTF.

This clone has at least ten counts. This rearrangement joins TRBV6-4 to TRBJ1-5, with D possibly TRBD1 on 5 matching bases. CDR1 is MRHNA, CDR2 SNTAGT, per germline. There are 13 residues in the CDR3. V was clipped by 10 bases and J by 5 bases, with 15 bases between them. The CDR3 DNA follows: TGTGCCACCGCTACTGGGGCCGATCAGCCCCAGCATTTT. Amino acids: CATATGADQPQHF.

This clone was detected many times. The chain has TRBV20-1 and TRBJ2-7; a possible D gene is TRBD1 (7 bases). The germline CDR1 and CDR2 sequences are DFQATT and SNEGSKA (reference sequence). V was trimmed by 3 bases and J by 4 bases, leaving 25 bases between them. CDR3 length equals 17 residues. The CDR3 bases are TGCAGTGCTAGGGACCTCAGTACAGGGGAGGCGAGGTACGAGCAGTACTTC. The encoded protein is CSARDLSTGEARYEQYF.

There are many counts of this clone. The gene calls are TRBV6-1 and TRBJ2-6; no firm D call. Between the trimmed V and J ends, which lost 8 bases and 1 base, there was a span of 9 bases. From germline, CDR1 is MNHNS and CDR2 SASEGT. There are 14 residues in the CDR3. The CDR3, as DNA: TGTGCCAGCGCTCAAAGGTCTGGGGCCAACGTCCTGACTTTC. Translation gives CASAQRSGANVLTF.

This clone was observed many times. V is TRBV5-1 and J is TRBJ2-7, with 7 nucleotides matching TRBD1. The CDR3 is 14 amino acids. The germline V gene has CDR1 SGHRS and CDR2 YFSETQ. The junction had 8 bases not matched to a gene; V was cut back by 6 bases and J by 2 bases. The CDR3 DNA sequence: TGCGCCAGCACGTTAAGGACAGGTACCTACGAGCAGTACTTC. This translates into CASTLRTGTYEQYF.

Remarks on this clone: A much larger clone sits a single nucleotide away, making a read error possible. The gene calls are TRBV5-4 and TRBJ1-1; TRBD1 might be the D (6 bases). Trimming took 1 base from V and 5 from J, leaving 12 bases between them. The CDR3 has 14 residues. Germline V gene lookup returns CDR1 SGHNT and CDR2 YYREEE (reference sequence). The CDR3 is CASSLTQGLTEAFF. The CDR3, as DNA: TGTGCCAGCAGCTTGACGCAGGGGCTAACTGAAGCTTTCTTT.

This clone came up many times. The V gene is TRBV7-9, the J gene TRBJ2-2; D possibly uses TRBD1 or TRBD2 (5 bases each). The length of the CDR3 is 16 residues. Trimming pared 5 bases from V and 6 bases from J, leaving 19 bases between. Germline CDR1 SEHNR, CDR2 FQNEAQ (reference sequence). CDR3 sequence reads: CASSKGIEYGAGELFF. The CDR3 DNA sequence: TGTGCCAGCAGCAAGGGGATCGAGTACGGGGCCGGGGAGCTGTTTTTT.

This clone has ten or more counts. The CDR3 is CASSLPGSATEAFF. CDR3 DNA sequence: TGCGCCAGCAGCTTGCCGGGGAGCGCCACTGAAGCTTTCTTT. J is TRBJ1-1 and V is TRBV5-1; D gene unclear. The V end was cut by 1 base, the J end by 4 bases, with 11 bases between. The V gene's germline CDR1 is SGHRS and CDR2 YFSETQ. CDR3 length: 14 amino acids.

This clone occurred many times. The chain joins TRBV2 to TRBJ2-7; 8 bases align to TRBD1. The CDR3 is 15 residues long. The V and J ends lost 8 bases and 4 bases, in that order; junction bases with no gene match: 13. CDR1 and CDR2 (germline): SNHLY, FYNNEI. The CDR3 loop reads CASDRDRSISYEQYF. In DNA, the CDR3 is TGTGCCAGCGACCGGGACAGGTCAATTTCTTACGAGCAGTACTTC.